The entry below gives a single TCR beta chain sequence along with its context. Antigen specificity is unknown. Libraries were prepared by immunoSEQ multiplex PCR; TCRdb keeps only in-frame clonotypes and omits some of them. The data show approximately 100,000 clones, with about nine tenths seen just once and approximately 0.52% held by the top ten. The data were taken from a study of OX40 agonist ivuxolimab in advanced cancers. Whole-study findings and limits: Determination of antigen specificity was not performed for the expanded peripheral T cells. Circulating CD4+ and CD8+ T cells showed clonal expansion by week 6 at 0.1 to 3.0 mg/kg.

The CDR3 is 15 amino acids. V shed 5 bases and J shed 2 bases, with 14 bases lying between them. Germline V gene sequence: CDR1 SGHTA, CDR2 FQGTGA. The specimen comprised CD4+ or CD8+ T cells sorted from blood, sampled in a trial of the OX40 agonist ivuxolimab. The chain carries TRBV7-3 and TRBJ2-3; D is perhaps TRBD2 (6 bases). The TCR comes from an adult with an advanced solid tumor such as melanoma, head and neck, liver or kidney cancer. The CDR3 region is CASSIGTHYTDTQYF. CDR3 coding DNA: TGTGCCAGCAGCATCGGGACTCACTACACAGATACGCAGTATTTT.